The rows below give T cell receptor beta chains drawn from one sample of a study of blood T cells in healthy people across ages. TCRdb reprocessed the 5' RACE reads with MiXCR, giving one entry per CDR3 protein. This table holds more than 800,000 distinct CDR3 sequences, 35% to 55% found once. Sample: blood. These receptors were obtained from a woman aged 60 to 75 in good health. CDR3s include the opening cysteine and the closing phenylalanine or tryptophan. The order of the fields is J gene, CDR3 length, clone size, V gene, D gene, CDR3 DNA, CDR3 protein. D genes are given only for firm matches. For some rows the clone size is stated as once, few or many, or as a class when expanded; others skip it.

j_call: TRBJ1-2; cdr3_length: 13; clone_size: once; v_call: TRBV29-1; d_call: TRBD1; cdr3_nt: TGCAGCGCCGTGGCTGGACAGGGAGGTGGCTACACCTTC; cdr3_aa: CSAVAGQGGGYTF
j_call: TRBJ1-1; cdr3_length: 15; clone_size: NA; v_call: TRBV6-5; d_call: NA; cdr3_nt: TGTGCCAGCAGCCCCGCCGGAACCTTGAACACTGAAGCTTTCTTT; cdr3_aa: CASSPAGTLNTEAFF
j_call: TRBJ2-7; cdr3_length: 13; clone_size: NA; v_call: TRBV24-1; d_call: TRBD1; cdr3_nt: TGTGCCACCAGTGGCAGGACAGGATACGAGCAGTACTTC; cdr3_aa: CATSGRTGYEQYF
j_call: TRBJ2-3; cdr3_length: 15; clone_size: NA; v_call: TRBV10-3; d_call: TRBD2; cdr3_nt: TGTGCCATCAGCGACACTAGCGGGGGCACAGATACGCAGTATTTT; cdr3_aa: CAISDTSGGTDTQYF
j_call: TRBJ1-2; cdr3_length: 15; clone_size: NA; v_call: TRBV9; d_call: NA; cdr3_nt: TGTGCCAGCAGCGTAGTAGGGTTAGTTAACTATGGCTACACCTTC; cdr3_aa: CASSVVGLVNYGYTF
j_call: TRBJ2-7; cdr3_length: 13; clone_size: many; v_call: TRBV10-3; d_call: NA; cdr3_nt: TGTGCCATCAGTGAGGTGGCTAGGGAAGAGCAGTACTTC; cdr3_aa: CAISEVAREEQYF
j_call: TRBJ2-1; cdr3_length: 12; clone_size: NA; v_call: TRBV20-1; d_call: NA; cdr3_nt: TGCAGTGCTAGTCAACTATTTTGGGAGCAGTTCTTC; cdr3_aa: CSASQLFWEQFF
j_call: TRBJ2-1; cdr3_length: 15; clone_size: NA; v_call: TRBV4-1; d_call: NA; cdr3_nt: TGCGCCAGCAGCCAGCCTGATACGGTATACAATGAGCAGTTCTTC; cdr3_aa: CASSQPDTVYNEQFF
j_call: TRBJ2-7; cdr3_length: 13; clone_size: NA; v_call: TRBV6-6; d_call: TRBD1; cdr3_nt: TGTGCCACAACACAGGGGGCGTTATCCGAGCAGTACTTC; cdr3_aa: CATTQGALSEQYF
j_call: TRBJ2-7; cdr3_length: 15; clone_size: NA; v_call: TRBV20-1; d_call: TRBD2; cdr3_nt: TGCAGTGCCCTACCCGGGACTAGCTCCTACAATGAGCAGTACTTC; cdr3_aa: CSALPGTSSYNEQYF